These 9 T cell receptor beta chains were all obtained from the same sample, sequenced in a study of technical replicates of blood from a handful of donors. The assay was immunoSEQ multiplex PCR, and TCRdb's table has in-frame clones only and misses some. Of 76,000 or so clones listed, 91% are singletons. What was sequenced was T cells isolated from PBMCs. These TCRs come from a human donor in good health.

This rearrangement joins TRBV2 to TRBJ2-5, with a weak D call TRBD2 (6 bases). The CDR3 is 13 amino acids. The germline V gene has CDR1 SNHLY and CDR2 FYNNEI. V lost 4 bases and J lost 4, with 10 bases in between. The CDR3 reads CASSGRLGETQYF. DNA for the CDR3: TGTGCCAGCAGTGGGAGACTAGGAGAGACCCAGTACTTC.

As to this clone: The junction shows a germline mismatch at one end, possibly a read error. This chain links TRBV6-5 with TRBJ2-1, with TRBD2 identical over 8 bases. CDR1 is MNHEY, CDR2 SVGAGI, per germline. The CDR3 runs to 15 residues. The CDR3 DNA sequence: TGTGCCAGCAGGGAAAGCGGGAGCTCCCACAATGAGCAGTTCTTC. As protein: CASRESGSSHNEQFF.

This clone appeared a few times. V gene TRBV7-9 combines with J gene TRBJ1-6, with D possibly matching TRBD1 (6 bases). This CDR3 comprises 15 residues. The germline V gene has CDR1 SEHNR and CDR2 FQNEAQ (reference sequence). Trimming took 5 bases from V and 3 from J, leaving 11 bases between them. The CDR3 sequence: CASSPDRHYNSPLHF. The CDR3 DNA follows: TGTGCCAGCAGCCCAGACAGGCACTATAATTCACCCCTCCACTTT.

The chain combines TRBV5-1 with TRBJ2-2; 7 nucleotides agree with TRBD1. Germline lookup yields CDR1 SGHRS and CDR2 YFSETQ. Unmatched junction bases numbered 12, after V lost 3 bases and J lost 4 bases. There are 17 residues in the CDR3. The CDR3 coding sequence is TGCGCCAGCAGCTACGGGGAGACAGGGTTTAGCACCGGGGAGCTGTTTTTT. It translates to CASSYGETGFSTGELFF.

The chain links TRBV21-1 to TRBJ1-5; the table names TRBD1, a call not compared with the DNA. TRBV21-1 is annotated as a pseudogene. The CDR3 runs 20 residues. The CDR3 DNA reads TGTGCCAGCAGCAATCCGTTAGAGGGGACACAGCAGGGGCCCAATCAGCCCCAGCATTTT. Protein product: CASSNPLEGTQQGPNQPQHF.

The rearrangement uses TRBV10-2 and TRBJ2-7; 10 bases line up with TRBD1. There are 14 residues in the CDR3. Germline V gives CDR1 WSHSY, CDR2 SAAADI. Unmatched junction bases numbered 4, after V lost 4 bases and J lost 4 bases. CDR3 region: CASSGGTGEYEQYF. The CDR3 bases are TGCGCCAGCAGTGGCGGGACAGGGGAGTACGAGCAGTACTTC.

The chain links TRBV6-5 to TRBJ2-7, with a possible D match to TRBD2 (5 bases). V lost 8 bases and J 3 bases, leaving 8 bases between the germline ends. This CDR3 contains 11 residues. The germline V gene encodes CDR1 MNHEY and CDR2 SVGAGI. CDR3 in amino acids: CASGEGYEQYF. The CDR3 nucleotides are TGTGCCAGCGGCGAGGGCTACGAGCAGTACTTC.

J is TRBJ1-5 and V is TRBV27; D may be TRBD1 (6 bases). This CDR3 is 15 amino acids long. Looked up from germline, CDR1 is MNHEY and CDR2 is SMNVEV (reference sequence). The V end was cut by 6 bases, the J end by 0 bases, with 12 bases between. The CDR3 coding sequence is TGTGCCAGCAGATCACAGGGCGATAGCAATCAGCCCCAGCATTTT. Protein sequence: CASRSQGDSNQPQHF.

The chain carries TRBV5-6 and TRBJ2-3, with 12 bases aligning to TRBD1. The CDR3 totals 17 residues. Germline CDR1 and CDR2: SGHDT and YYEEEE. The junction had 12 bases not matched to a gene; V was cut back by 6 bases and J by 4 bases. This CDR3 is CASTITPGQGASDTQYF. CDR3 DNA sequence: TGTGCCAGCACCATAACTCCGGGACAGGGGGCATCAGATACGCAGTATTTT.